This T cell receptor (beta chain) was sequenced for a study of OX40 agonist ivuxolimab in advanced cancers. The study's findings and limits: Expanded clones were, on average, more numerous in CD8+ T cells than in CD4+.

About this clone: The antigen is undetermined.

Assay: immunoSEQ multiplex PCR; the TCRdb copy retains only in-frame clones and omits some. The sample records about 73,000 clones, 70% to 90% being singletons. CDR1 and CDR2 from the germline V gene are SGDLS and YYNGEE. This CDR3 has 13 amino acids. V was trimmed by 0 bases and J by 6 bases, leaving 6 bases between them. Sample: CD4+ or CD8+ T cells sorted from blood, taken in a trial of the OX40 agonist ivuxolimab. The chain employs TRBV9 and TRBJ2-2; unclear D gene. The TCR comes from an adult with an advanced solid tumor such as melanoma, head and neck, liver or kidney cancer. The CDR3 region is CASSVVGSGELFF. The CDR3 region has the DNA TGTGCCAGCAGCGTAGTAGGGTCCGGGGAGCTGTTTTTT.